This TCR beta chain was identified in a study of blood T cell repertoires in COVID-19. Only in-frame clones appear in the TCRdb table, and some are missing; sequencing was by immunoSEQ multiplex PCR. There are 150,000 to 200,000 clones in the sample; 80% to 90% occur only once, and roughly 8% lies in the top ten. The CDR3 loop spans 12 amino acids. Trimming stripped 3 bases from V and 10 bases from J, with 12 bases between. Germline V lookup: CDR1 LGHDT, CDR2 YNNKEL (reference sequence). The source of this sequence is a man between 60 and 70 years old with acute or convalescent COVID-19. Sequenced material: peripheral blood. V usage is TRBV3-1 (or the pseudogene TRBV3-2) and J usage is TRBJ1-1; no reliable D call. CDR3 sequence (DNA): TGTGCCAGCAGCCAGAGGGAGGGTGGAGCTTTCTTT. This gives the protein CASSQREGGAFF.